The clone carrying this T cell receptor beta chain was counted many times. Its specificity is not known. The germline V and J ends were trimmed by 5 bases and 7 bases, with 18 bases remaining between them. The germline V gene has CDR1 SGHVS and CDR2 FQNEAQ. The CDR3 consists of 15 residues. Via MiXCR, TCRdb re-called the reads, giving one row per CDR3 protein. The sample has around 490,000 distinct CDR3 sequences, about a quarter seen once. These data come from a study of T cell repertoires in cytomegalovirus infection. Study-level background: From public TCR beta signatures came an indication of both CMV infection and matching HLA type.

Study findings and constraints: The study found HLA-C-restricted CMV-specific TCR beta clonotypes dominating the ex vivo response.

Specimen: PBMCs. V and J are TRBV7-8 and TRBJ2-1; TRBD2 might be the D (5 bases). This clonotype originated in a human donor in good health (CMV status not recorded). Some clones in this sample may be carry-over from other donors' samples. This CDR3 reads CASSPTRTLKNEQFF. DNA of the CDR3: TGTGCCAGCAGCCCAACTAGGACCCTTAAAAATGAGCAGTTCTTC.